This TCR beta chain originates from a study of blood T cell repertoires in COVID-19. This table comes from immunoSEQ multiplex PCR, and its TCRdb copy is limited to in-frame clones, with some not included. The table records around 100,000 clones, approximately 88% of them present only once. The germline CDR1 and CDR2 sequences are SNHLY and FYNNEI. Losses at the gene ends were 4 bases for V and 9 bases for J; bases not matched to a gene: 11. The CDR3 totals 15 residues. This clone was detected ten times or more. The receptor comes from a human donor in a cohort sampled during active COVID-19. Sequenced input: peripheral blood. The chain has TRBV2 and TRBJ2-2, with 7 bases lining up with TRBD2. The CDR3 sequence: CASSGTRTGDRELFF. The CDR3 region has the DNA TGTGCCAGCAGTGGGACTAGGACTGGTGATAGGGAGCTGTTTTTT.